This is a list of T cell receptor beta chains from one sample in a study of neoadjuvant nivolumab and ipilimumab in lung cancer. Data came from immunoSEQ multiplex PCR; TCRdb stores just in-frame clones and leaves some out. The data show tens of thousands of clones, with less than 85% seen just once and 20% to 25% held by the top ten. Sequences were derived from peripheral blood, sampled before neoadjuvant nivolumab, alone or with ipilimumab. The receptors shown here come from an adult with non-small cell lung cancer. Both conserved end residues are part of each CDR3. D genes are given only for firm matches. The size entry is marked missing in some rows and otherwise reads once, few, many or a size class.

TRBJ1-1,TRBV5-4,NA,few,CASSLRVNTEAFF,TGTGCCAGCAGCTTGCGGGTGAACACTGAAGCTTTCTTT
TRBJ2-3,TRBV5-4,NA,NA,CASSLDPEGPTDTQYF,TGTGCCAGCAGCCTGGACCCTGAGGGGCCCACAGATACGCAGTATTTT
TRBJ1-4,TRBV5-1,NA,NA,CASSLMWRAPNEKLFF,TGCGCCAGCAGCTTGATGTGGCGGGCGCCTAATGAAAAACTGTTTTTT
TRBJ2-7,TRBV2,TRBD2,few,CASRGGDYEQYF,TGTGCCTCTCGCGGGGGGGACTACGAGCAGTACTTC
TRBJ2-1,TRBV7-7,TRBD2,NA,CASSLEREYNEQFF,TGTGCTAGCAGCTTAGAGCGGGAGTACAATGAGCAGTTCTTC
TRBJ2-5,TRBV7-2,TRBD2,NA,CASSFAGEETQYF,TGTGCCAGCAGCTTTGCGGGAGAAGAGACCCAGTACTTC
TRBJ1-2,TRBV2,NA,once,CASSEMGVGNGYTF,TGTGCCAGCAGTGAAATGGGGGTAGGAAATGGCTACACCTTC
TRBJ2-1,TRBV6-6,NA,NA,CASSRLANEQFF,TGTGCCAGCAGCCGCCTAGCGAATGAGCAGTTCTTC
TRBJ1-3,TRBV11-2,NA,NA,CASSLQTAGNTIYF,TGTGCCAGCAGCTTGCAAACGGCTGGAAACACCATATATTTT
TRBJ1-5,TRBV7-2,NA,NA,CASSPRPTGGNQPQHF,TGTGCCAGCAGTCCCCGACCTACCGGCGGCAATCAGCCCCAGCATTTT
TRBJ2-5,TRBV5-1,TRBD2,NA,CASSLRLAGGLGEAQYF,TGCGCCAGCAGCCTAAGACTAGCGGGGGGCCTGGGTGAGGCCCAGTACTTC
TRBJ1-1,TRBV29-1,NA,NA,CSVLAGAWGTEAFF,TGCAGCGTTCTAGCGGGAGCTTGGGGGACTGAAGCTTTCTTT
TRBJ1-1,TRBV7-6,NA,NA,CASSLDTREAFF,TGTGCCAGCAGCTTAGATACGCGAGAAGCTTTCTTT
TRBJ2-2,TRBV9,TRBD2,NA,CASSGTSGRAAGELFF,TGTGCCAGCAGCGGGACTAGCGGGAGGGCAGCCGGGGAGCTGTTTTTT
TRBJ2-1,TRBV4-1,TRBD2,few,CASRKGLAGDNEQFF,TGCGCCAGCAGGAAGGGACTAGCGGGAGACAATGAGCAGTTCTTC
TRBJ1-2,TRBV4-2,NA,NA,CASSTPGGVEYGYTF,TGTGCCAGCAGCACCCCCGGAGGAGTAGAATATGGCTACACCTTC